This entry lists 6 T cell receptor beta chains sequenced from one sample in a study of blood T cell repertoires in COVID-19. The assay was immunoSEQ multiplex PCR, and TCRdb's table has in-frame clones only and misses some. This sample carries a few hundred thousand clones, approximately 86% of them seen once, and the ten largest clones take roughly 4%. Input material: PBMCs or T cells enriched from blood (not recorded which). These receptors were taken from a woman in her twenties or thirties who had been exposed to COVID-19.

J is TRBJ2-7 and V is TRBV15; no firm D call. This CDR3 is 12 amino acids long. V gave up 3 bases and J gave up 3 bases, with 6 bases separating them. Germline V lookup: CDR1 LNHNV, CDR2 YYDKDF (reference sequence). CDR3 in DNA: TGTGCCACCAGCAGCATCGGCTACGAGCAGTACTTC. It codes for CATSSIGYEQYF.

V and J are TRBV10-1 and TRBJ2-5, with D uncertain. The CDR3 runs to 13 residues. With 3 bases removed from V and 5 bases from J, the gap between germline ends came to 10 bases. In germline, CDR1 is WNHNN, CDR2 SYGVQD (reference sequence). DNA of the CDR3: TGCGCCAGCAGTGATTCGACCGGGGAGACCCAGTACTTC. Its translation is CASSDSTGETQYF.

This sequence joins TRBV18 and TRBJ2-1; D is possibly TRBD2 (7 bases). Germline-derived CDR1 and CDR2 are KGHSH and LQKENI. The CDR3 runs to 15 residues. Trimming pared 4 bases from V and 0 bases from J, leaving 10 bases between. CDR3 sequence: CASSLRGASYNEQFF. DNA of the CDR3: TGTGCCAGCTCACTACGGGGGGCCTCCTACAATGAGCAGTTCTTC. The whole variable domain, filled in from reference TRBV18 and TRBJ2-1, reads NAGVMQNPRHLVRRRGQEARLRCSPMKGHSHVYWYRQLPEEGLKFMVYLQKENIIDESGMPKERFSAEFPKEGPSILRIQQVVRGDSAAYFCASSLRGASYNEQFFGPGTRLTVL.

The rearrangement uses TRBV2 and TRBJ1-5; 8 nucleotides agree with TRBD1. Trimming at V came to 6 bases and at J to 5 bases, leaving 9 bases not matched to a gene. CDR1 and CDR2 (germline): SNHLY, FYNNEI. CDR3 length equals 15 residues. The DNA for the CDR3 is TGTGCCAGCAGCGATCCGGGGACAGGCCATCAGCCCCAGCATTTT. It is translated as CASSDPGTGHQPQHF.

V is TRBV5-1 and J is TRBJ1-6; D gene ambiguous. The CDR3 has 16 residues. Germline lookup yields CDR1 SGHRS and CDR2 YFSETQ. Trimming stripped 1 base from V and 5 bases from J, with 13 bases between. The CDR3 is CASSLMEGQNNSPLHF. As DNA, the CDR3 is TGCGCCAGCAGCTTGATGGAGGGCCAAAATAATTCACCCCTCCACTTT.

The chain has TRBV27 and TRBJ2-3; 7 bases map to TRBD2. After removal of 1 base from V and 0 bases from J, the junction contained 4 bases not matched to a gene. Germline CDR1 reads MNHEY; CDR2 reads SMNVEV (reference sequence). This CDR3 is built from 16 residues. In DNA form, the CDR3 reads TGTGCCAGCAGTTTATTTGGGACTATAAGCACAGATACGCAGTATTTT. Encoded protein: CASSLFGTISTDTQYF.